Each of the 3 T cell receptor beta chains below was sequenced from the same sample in a study of CD8+CD57+ T cells in acquired aplastic anemia. Template material for TCR beta VDJ and CDR3 profiling consisted of genomic DNA. TCRdb passed the reads through MiXCR, listing each CDR3 protein once. The sample lists about 170,000 distinct CDR3 sequences, 35% to 55% seen once, with 0.85% to 1.3% in the top ten. Sequenced input: sorted CD4+, CD8+, or CD8+CD57+ T cells (not recorded which) from PBMCs. The receptors were sampled from a human donor in good health.

This clonotype appeared many times. J is TRBJ2-7 and V is TRBV5-1; 7 positions agree with TRBD2. The trim removed 7 bases at V and 7 bases at J, leaving 17 bases unmatched. Germline CDR1 reads SGHRS; CDR2 reads YFSETQ. The CDR3 is 15 amino acids. CDR3 DNA sequence: TGCGCCAGCGGGTCTGAGGGCGGGGGAAGAGAGGAGCAGTACTTC. Translation: CASGSEGGGREEQYF. The complete variable domain, with remaining parts taken from reference TRBV5-1 and TRBJ2-7, reads KAGVTQTPRYLIKTRGQQVTLSCSPISGHRSVSWYQQTPGQGLQFLFEYFSETQRNKGNFPGRFSGRQFSNSRSEMNVSTLELGDSALYLCASGSEGGGREEQYFGPGTRLTVT.

The J gene is TRBJ2-1, the V gene TRBV20-1; possible D gene TRBD2, 6 bases. Germline V gene data show CDR1 as DFQATT and CDR2 as SNEGSKA (reference sequence). Between the trimmed V and J ends, which lost 6 bases and 9 bases, there was a span of 27 bases. This CDR3 spans 16 amino acids. The CDR3 reads CSATRRDWDLLGEQFF. The CDR3 DNA reads as TGCAGTGCCACCCGGAGGGATTGGGACCTTTTAGGTGAGCAGTTCTTC.

This clonotype was detected many times. The J gene is TRBJ1-2, the V gene TRBV4-1; 9 nucleotides match TRBD1. The CDR3 spans 14 residues. Germline V lookup: CDR1 MGHRA, CDR2 YSYEKL. Losses at the gene ends were 1 base for V and 7 bases for J; bases not matched to a gene: 4. CDR3 sequence: CASSQGDRETGYTF. In DNA, the CDR3 is TGCGCCAGCAGCCAAGGGGACAGGGAAACTGGCTACACCTTC.